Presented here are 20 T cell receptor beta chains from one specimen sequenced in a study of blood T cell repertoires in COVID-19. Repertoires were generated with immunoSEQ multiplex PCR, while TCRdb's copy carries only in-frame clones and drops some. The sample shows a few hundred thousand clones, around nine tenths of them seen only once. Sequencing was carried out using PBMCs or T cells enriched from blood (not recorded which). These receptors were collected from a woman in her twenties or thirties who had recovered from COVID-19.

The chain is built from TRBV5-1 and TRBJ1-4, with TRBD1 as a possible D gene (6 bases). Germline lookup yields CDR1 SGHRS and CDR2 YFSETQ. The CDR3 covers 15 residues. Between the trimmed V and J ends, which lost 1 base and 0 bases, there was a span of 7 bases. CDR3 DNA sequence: TGCGCCAGCAGCTTGCAGGGGTCAACTAATGAAAAACTGTTTTTT. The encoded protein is CASSLQGSTNEKLFF.

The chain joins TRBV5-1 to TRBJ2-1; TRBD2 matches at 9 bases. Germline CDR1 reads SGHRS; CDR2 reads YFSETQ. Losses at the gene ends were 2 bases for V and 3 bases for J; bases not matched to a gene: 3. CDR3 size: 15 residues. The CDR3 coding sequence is TGCGCCAGCAGCTTTAGCGGGGGCTACTACAATGAGCAGTTCTTC. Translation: CASSFSGGYYNEQFF.

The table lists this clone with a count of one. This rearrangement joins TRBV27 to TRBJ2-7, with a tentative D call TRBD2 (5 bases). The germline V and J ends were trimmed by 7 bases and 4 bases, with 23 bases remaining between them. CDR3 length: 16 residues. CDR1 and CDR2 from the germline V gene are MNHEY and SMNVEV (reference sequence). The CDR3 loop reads CASIPRGSAGRYEQYF. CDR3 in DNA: TGTGCCAGCATTCCTAGAGGGTCGGCGGGCCGGTACGAGCAGTACTTC.

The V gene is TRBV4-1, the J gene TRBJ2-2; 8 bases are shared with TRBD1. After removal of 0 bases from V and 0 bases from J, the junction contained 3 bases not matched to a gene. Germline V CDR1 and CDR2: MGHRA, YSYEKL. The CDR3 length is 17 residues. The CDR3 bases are TGCGCCAGCAGCCAAGATGCAGGGGGCTCGAACACCGGGGAGCTGTTTTTT. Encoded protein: CASSQDAGGSNTGELFF.

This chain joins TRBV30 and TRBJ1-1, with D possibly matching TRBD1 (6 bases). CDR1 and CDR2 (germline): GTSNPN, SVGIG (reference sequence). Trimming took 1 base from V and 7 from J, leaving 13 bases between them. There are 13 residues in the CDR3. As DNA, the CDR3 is TGTGCCTGGAGTGCCGACAGGCTAAATGAAGCTTTCTTT. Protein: CAWSADRLNEAFF.

CDR3 sequence reads: CASSQEGRGPYGYTF. Written as DNA, the CDR3 is TGCGCCAGCAGCCAAGAAGGCAGGGGGCCCTATGGCTACACCTTC. V usage is TRBV4-3 and J usage is TRBJ1-2, with TRBD1 identical over 8 bases. The germline V gene has CDR1 LGHNA and CDR2 YSLEER. The CDR3 covers 15 residues. J lost 4 bases, V lost 0 bases, and 4 bases had no gene match.

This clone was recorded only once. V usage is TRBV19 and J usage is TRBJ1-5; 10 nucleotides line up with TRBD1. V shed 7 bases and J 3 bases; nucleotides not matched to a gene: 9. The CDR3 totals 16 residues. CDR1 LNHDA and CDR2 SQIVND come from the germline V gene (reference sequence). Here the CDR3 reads CASTDRGFGTNQPQHF. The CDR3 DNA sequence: TGTGCCAGTACGGACAGGGGGTTCGGGACCAATCAGCCCCAGCATTTT.

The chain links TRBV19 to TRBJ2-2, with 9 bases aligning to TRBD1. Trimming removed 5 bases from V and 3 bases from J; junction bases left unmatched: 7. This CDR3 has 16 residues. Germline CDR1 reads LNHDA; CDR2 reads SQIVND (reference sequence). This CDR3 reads CASSSSGQGYTGELFF. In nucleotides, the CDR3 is TGTGCCAGTAGTTCTTCGGGACAGGGTTACACCGGGGAGCTGTTTTTT.

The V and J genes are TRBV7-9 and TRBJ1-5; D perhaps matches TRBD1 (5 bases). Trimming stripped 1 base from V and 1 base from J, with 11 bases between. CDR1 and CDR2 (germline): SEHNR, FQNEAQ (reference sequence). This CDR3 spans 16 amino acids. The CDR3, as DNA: TGTGCCAGCAGCTTAGGCGCAGGGATCAGCAATCAGCCCCAGCATTTT. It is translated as CASSLGAGISNQPQHF.

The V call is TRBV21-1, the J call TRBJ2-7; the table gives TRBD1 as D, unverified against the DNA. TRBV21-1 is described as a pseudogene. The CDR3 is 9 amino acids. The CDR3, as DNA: TGTGCCACCACCTACGAGCAGTACTTC. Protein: CATTYEQYF.

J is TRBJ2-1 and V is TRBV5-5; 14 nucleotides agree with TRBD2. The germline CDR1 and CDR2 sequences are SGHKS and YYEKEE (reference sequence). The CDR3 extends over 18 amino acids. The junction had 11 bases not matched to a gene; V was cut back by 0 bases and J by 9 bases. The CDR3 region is CASSLDPSTSGGGSEQFF. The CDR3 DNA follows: TGTGCCAGCAGCTTGGATCCCTCGACTAGCGGGGGGGGTAGTGAGCAGTTCTTC.

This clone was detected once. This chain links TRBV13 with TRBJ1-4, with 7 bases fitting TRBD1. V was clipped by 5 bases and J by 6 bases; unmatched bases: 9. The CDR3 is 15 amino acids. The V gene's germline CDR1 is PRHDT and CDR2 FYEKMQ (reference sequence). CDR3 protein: CASSPRGRGDEKLFF. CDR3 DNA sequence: TGTGCCAGCAGCCCCAGGGGGAGAGGGGATGAAAAACTGTTTTTT. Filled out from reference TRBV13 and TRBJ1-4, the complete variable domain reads AAGVIQSPRHLIKEKRETATLKCYPIPRHDTVYWYQQGPGQDPQFLISFYEKMQSDKGSIPDRFSAQQFSDYHSELNMSSLELGDSALYFCASSPRGRGDEKLFFGSGTQLSVL.

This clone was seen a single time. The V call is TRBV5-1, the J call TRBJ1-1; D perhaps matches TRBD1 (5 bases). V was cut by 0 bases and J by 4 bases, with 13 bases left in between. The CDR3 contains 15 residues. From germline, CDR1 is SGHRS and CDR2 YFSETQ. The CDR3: CASSLDSGGVTEAFF. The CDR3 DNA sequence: TGCGCCAGCAGCTTGGATTCGGGGGGAGTCACTGAAGCTTTCTTT.

The CDR3 coding sequence is TGTGCCAGCAGCTTAAGTGGGGGGGGCGCCGGGAATCATGCCCAGCATTTT. Translation: CASSLSGGGAGNHAQHF. The chain uses TRBV7-8 and TRBJ1-5; D perhaps matches TRBD1 (6 bases). CDR1 and CDR2 (germline): SGHVS, FQNEAQ. The CDR3 sequence is 17 residues long. V gave up 2 bases and J gave up 11 bases, with 25 bases separating them.

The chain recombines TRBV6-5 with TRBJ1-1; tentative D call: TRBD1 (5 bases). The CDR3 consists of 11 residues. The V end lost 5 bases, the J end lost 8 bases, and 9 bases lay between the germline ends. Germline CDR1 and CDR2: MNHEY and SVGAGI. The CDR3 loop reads CASSRGGEAFF. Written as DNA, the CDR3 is TGTGCCAGCAGTAGGGGTGGCGAAGCTTTCTTT.

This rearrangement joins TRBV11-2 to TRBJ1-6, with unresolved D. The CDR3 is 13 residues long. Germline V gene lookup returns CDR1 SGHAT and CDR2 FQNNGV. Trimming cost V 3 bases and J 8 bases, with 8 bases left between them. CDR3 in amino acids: CASSFGGDSPLHF. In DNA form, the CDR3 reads TGTGCCAGCAGCTTCGGAGGTGATTCACCCCTCCACTTT.

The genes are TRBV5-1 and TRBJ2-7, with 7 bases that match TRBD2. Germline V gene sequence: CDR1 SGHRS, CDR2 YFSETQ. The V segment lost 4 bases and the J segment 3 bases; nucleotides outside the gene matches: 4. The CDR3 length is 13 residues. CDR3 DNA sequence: TGCGCCAGCAGCCGGGAGGTAAACTACGAGCAGTACTTC. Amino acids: CASSREVNYEQYF.

In nucleotides, the CDR3 is TGTGCCAGCAGCCAAACGGCAGGGAACACTGAAGCTTTCTTT. Translated: CASSQTAGNTEAFF. V is TRBV3-1 (or the pseudogene TRBV3-2) and J is TRBJ1-1, with D unresolved. CDR1 and CDR2 (germline): LGHDT, YNNKEL (reference sequence). V was trimmed by 2 bases and J by 1 base, leaving 8 bases between them. The CDR3 has 14 amino acids.

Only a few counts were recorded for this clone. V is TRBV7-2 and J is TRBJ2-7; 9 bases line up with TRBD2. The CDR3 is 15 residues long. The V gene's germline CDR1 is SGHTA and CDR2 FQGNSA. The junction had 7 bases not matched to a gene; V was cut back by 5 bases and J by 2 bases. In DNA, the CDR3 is TGTGCCAGCAGCGTAAATCTAGCGGGGCCCTACGAGCAGTACTTC. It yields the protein CASSVNLAGPYEQYF.

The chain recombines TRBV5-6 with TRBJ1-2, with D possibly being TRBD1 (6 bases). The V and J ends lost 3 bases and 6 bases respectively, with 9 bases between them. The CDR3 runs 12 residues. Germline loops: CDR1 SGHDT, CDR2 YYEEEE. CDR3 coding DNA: TGTGCCAGCAGCTCACAGGGTCATGGCTACACCTTC. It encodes CASSSQGHGYTF.